Listed here are 2 T cell receptor beta chains from one sample, sequenced in a study of regulatory T cells in long-lasting Graves disease. iRepertoire HTBI primers and Arm-PCR of CDR3 regions built TCR beta libraries. A single record per CDR3 protein comes from TCRdb applying MiXCR to the multiplex PCR reads. The table shows over 500,000 distinct CDR3 sequences, with around 17% occurring only once. This sample's time point: newly diagnosed GD, antithyroid drugs for less than 3 months. Making the TCR library involved RNA that had been extracted from PBMCs. These same records also appear under a second study, on T cells in Graves' hyperthyroidism and ophthalmopathy.

The specimen comprised peripheral blood mononuclear cells (PBMCs), sampled at new diagnosis, from a patient treated with antithyroid drugs. These receptors were obtained from a woman aged 25-40 years with Graves disease.

This clonotype was counted between two and nine times. The chain recombines TRBV6-1 with TRBJ2-6; TRBD1 or TRBD2 may be the D gene (5 bases each). This CDR3 has 15 amino acids. CDR1 and CDR2 from the germline V gene are MNHNS and SASEGT. V lost 6 bases to trimming and J lost 0 bases, with 9 bases between them. CDR3 region: CASRSGSSGANVLTF. CDR3 coding DNA: TGTGCCAGCAGATCAGGGAGCTCTGGGGCCAACGTCCTGACTTTC.

This chain joins TRBV2 and TRBJ1-4; no definite D call. The CDR3 runs 14 residues. Germline CDR1 reads SNHLY; CDR2 reads FYNNEI. V was cut by 1 base and J by 8 bases, with 11 bases left in between. The CDR3 here is CASSEEPHSEKLFF. The CDR3 nucleotides read TGTGCCAGCAGTGAAGAGCCCCATAGCGAAAAACTGTTTTTT.